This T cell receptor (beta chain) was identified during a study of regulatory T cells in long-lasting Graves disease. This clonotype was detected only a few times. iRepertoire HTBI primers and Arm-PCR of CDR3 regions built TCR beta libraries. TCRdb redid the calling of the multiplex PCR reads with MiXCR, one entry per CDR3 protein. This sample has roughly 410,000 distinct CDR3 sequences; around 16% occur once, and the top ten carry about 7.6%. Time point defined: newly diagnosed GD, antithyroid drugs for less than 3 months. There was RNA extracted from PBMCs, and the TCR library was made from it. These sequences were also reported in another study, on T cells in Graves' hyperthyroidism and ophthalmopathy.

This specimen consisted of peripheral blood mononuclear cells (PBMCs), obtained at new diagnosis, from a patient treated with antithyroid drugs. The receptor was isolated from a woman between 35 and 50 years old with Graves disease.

CDR3 sequence: CASRHRQGSLADTQYF. CDR3 in DNA: TGTGCCAGCAGGCACAGACAGGGAAGTTTAGCAGATACGCAGTATTTT. This sequence joins TRBV27 and TRBJ2-3, with 7 positions matching TRBD1. Germline CDR1 reads MNHEY; CDR2 reads SMNVEV (reference sequence). This CDR3 is built from 16 residues. The V gene end was trimmed by 6 bases and the J gene end by 4 bases; junction bases not matched to a gene: 13.